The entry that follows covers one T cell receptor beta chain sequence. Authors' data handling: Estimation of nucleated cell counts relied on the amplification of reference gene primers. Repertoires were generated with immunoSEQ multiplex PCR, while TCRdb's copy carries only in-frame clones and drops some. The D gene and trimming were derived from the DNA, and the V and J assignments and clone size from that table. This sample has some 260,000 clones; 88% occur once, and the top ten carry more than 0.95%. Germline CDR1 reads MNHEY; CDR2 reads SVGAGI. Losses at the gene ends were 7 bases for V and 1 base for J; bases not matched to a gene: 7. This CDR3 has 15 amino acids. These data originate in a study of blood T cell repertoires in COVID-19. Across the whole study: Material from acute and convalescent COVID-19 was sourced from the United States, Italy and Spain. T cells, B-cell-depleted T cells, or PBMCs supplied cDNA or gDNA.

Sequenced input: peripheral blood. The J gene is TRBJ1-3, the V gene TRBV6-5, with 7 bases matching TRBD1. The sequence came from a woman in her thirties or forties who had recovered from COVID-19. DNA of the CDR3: TGTGCCAGCACCAGGGGGGCGCAATCTGGAAACACCATATATTTT. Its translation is CASTRGAQSGNTIYF.